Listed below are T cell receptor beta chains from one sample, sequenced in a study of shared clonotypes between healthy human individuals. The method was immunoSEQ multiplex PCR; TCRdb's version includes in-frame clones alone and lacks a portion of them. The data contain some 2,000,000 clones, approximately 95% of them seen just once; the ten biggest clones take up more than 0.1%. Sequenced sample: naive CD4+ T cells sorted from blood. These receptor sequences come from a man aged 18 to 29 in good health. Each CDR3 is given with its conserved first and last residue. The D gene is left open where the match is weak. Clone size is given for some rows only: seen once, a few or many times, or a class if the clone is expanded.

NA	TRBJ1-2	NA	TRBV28	CASSLPGENGYTF	TGTGCCAGCAGTTTACCAGGGGAGAATGGCTACACCTTC
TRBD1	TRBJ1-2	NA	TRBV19	CASSMERGQLFYGYTF	TGTGCCAGTAGTATGGAACGGGGACAGCTTTTCTATGGCTACACCTTC
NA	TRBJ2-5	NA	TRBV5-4	CASSYPGPGRVGETQYF	TGTGCCAGCAGCTACCCGGGCCCCGGGAGAGTAGGAGAGACCCAGTACTTC
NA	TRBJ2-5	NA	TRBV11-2	CASSLVPGLETQYF	TGTGCCAGCAGCTTAGTGCCAGGGTTGGAGACCCAGTACTTC
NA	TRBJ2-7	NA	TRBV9	CASSASQSSYEQYF	TGTGCCAGCAGCGCGTCACAGAGCTCCTACGAGCAGTACTTC
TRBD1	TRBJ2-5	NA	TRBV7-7	CASSLVAGGWETQYF	TGTGCTAGCAGCTTAGTGGCAGGGGGCTGGGAGACCCAGTACTTC
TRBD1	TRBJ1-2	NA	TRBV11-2	CASRARQGGDYGYTF	TGTGCCAGCAGAGCCCGACAGGGCGGGGACTATGGCTACACCTTC
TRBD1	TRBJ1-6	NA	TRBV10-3	CAIRDPGQGGSPLHF	TGTGCCATCAGGGATCCGGGACAGGGGGGTTCACCCCTCCACTTT
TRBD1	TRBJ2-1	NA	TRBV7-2	CASSRGQGANEQFF	TGTGCCAGCAGCAGAGGACAGGGAGCGAATGAGCAGTTCTTC
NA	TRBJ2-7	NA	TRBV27	CASSFSGQNYEQYF	TGTGCCAGCAGTTTTTCTGGACAGAACTACGAGCAGTACTTC
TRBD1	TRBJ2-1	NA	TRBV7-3	CASSLNRGSYNEQFF	TGTGCCAGCAGCCTAAACAGGGGGTCCTACAATGAGCAGTTCTTC
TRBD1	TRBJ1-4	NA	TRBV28	CASSYTDRGGEKLFF	TGTGCCAGCAGTTACACGGACAGGGGTGGTGAAAAACTGTTTTTT
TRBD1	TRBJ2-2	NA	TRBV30	CAWDRDSLYTGELFF	TGTGCCTGGGACCGGGACAGTTTGTACACCGGGGAGCTGTTTTTT
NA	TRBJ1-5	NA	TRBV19	CASSIPEGGYSNQPQHF	TGTGCCAGTAGTATCCCGGAGGGAGGGTATAGCAATCAGCCCCAGCATTTT
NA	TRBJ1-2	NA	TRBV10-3	CAISNLEGNYGYTF	TGTGCCATCAGTAACCTTGAGGGCAACTATGGCTACACCTTC
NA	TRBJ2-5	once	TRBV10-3	CATGTGHTETQYF	TGTGCCACCGGTACAGGGCACACGGAGACCCAGTACTTC
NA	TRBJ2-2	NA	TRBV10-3	CAISESGAGGGSGELFF	TGTGCCATCAGTGAGTCTGGCGCAGGGGGAGGTTCCGGGGAGCTGTTTTTT
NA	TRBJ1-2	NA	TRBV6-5	CASSNRVLGGYTF	TGTGCCAGTTCCAACAGGGTCTTGGGAGGCTACACCTTC
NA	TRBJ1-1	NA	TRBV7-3	CASSSTAITAGEAFF	TGTGCCAGCAGCTCGACAGCAATAACGGCGGGTGAAGCTTTCTTT
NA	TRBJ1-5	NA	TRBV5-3	CARRTIVRVYANQPQHF	TGTGCCAGAAGGACTATAGTGCGGGTATATGCCAATCAGCCCCAGCATTTT
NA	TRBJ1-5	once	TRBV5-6	CASSLGGYSNQPQHF	TGTGCCAGCAGCTTGGGGGGGTATAGCAATCAGCCCCAGCATTTT
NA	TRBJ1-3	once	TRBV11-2	CASSLGGGNTIYF	TGTGCCAGCAGCTTAGGCGGCGGGAACACCATATATTTT